This TCR beta chain was sequenced during a study of blood T cell repertoires in COVID-19. Enrollment of patients from Seattle took place during active infection, with longitudinal follow-up. This CDR3 has 15 residues. CDR1 is LNHDA and CDR2 is SQIVND in the germline V gene (reference sequence). V dropped 6 bases and J dropped 1; count of bases not matched to a gene: 7. Original handling: Reference gene primer amplification gave nucleated cell count estimates. Sequencing was performed with immunoSEQ multiplex PCR; in TCRdb, only in-frame clones are kept and a portion is missing. The DNA gave D and trimming, while V, J and clone size come from that table. The repertoire holds over 150,000 clones, with about 87% as singletons.

The chain recombines TRBV19 with TRBJ1-1; 8 bases match TRBD1. This clonotype originated in a man in his 60s with COVID-19, enrolled during active disease. Specimen: peripheral blood. CDR3 in amino acids: CASRVTGTGNTEAFF. The CDR3 nucleotides read TGTGCCAGTAGGGTCACCGGGACAGGGAACACTGAAGCTTTCTTT.